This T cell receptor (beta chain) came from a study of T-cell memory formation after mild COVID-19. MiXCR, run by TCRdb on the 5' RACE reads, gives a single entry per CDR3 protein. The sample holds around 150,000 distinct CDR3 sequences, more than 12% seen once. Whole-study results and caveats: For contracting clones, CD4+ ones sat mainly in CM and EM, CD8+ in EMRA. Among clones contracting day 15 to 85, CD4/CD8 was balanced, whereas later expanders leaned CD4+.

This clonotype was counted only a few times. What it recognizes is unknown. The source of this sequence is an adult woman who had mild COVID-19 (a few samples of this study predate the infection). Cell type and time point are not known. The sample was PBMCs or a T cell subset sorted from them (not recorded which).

The CDR3 sequence is CASSVVRLVGADTQYF. The DNA of the CDR3 is TGTGCCAGCAGTGTAGTCCGACTAGTCGGGGCAGATACGCAGTATTTT. The chain employs TRBV28 and TRBJ2-3; weak D call: TRBD2 (6 bases). Germline assignment: CDR1 MDHEN and CDR2 SYDVKM. Trimming cost V 5 bases and J 4 bases, with 19 bases left between them. The length of the CDR3 is 16 residues.